The present entry profiles one TCR beta chain with its context. Its antigen remains unknown. The CDR3 totals 14 residues. Germline assignment: CDR1 LGHDT and CDR2 YNNKEL (reference sequence). The entry originates in a study of T cells expressing NK-cell markers. Study-level findings and limits: In a group of about six donors, dominant NKG2C+ clonotypes represented roughly 1.0-7.5% of CD8+ T cells.

One entry per CDR3 protein, without DNA, is what TCRdb gives after re-calling the 5' RACE reads. With fewer than 400,000 distinct CDR3 sequences in the sample, the ten largest clones hold roughly 5.2%. The sample comprised blood T cells: a sorted CD56 or NKG2C T cell subset, CD4+ or CD8+ T cells, or bulk PBMC T cells (not recorded which). The source of this sequence is a man aged 18-70 years in good health. V usage is TRBV3-1 and J usage is TRBJ1-1; the TRBD1 assignment by TCRdb is unverifiable without DNA. CDR3 loop: CASSRVGGNTEAFF.